This T cell receptor beta chain is from a study of T cell responses to AZD1222 COVID-19 vaccine. V shed 7 bases and J shed 8 bases, with 14 bases lying between them. Germline lookup yields CDR1 MNHNY and CDR2 SVGAGI (reference sequence). There are 12 residues in the CDR3. Regarding this clone: The antigen is not known.

Study results and limitations: Clonal diversity was possibly underestimated; the donors were predominantly white British and more often female.

Clones were sequenced by immunoSEQ multiplex PCR, and TCRdb holds only the in-frame ones, with some missing. The sample has 120,000 to 150,000 clones, approximately 88% seen once. The origin of this receptor is an adult in good health. The input for sequencing was peripheral blood, taken on day 0 of AZD1222 vaccination. This rearrangement joins TRBV6-6 to TRBJ1-2; D is perhaps TRBD1 (6 bases). The CDR3 DNA follows: TGTGCCAGCAATACAGGGTCCGGCGGCTACACCTTC. Its translation: CASNTGSGGYTF.